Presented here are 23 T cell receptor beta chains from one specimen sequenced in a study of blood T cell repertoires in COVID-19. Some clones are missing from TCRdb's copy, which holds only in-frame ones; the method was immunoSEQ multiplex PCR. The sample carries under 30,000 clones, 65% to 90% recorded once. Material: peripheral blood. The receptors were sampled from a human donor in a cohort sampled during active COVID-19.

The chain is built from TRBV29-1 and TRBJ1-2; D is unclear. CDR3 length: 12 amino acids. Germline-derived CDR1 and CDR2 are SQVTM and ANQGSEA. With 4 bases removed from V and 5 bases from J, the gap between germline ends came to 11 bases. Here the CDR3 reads CSVVSGLYGYTF. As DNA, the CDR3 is TGCAGCGTTGTCTCTGGCCTGTATGGCTACACCTTC.

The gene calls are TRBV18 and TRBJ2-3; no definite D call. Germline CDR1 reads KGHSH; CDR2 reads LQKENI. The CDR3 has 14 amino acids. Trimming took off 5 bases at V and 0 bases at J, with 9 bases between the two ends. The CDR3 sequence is CASSISSSTDTQYF. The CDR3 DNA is TGTGCCAGCTCAATATCCTCTAGCACAGATACGCAGTATTTT.

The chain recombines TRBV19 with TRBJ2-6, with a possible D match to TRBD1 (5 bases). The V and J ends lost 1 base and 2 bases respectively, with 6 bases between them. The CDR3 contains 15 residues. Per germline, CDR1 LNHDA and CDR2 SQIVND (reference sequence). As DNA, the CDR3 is TGTGCCAGTAGTATAGTCAGGGCTGGGGCCAACGTCCTGACTTTC. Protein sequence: CASSIVRAGANVLTF.

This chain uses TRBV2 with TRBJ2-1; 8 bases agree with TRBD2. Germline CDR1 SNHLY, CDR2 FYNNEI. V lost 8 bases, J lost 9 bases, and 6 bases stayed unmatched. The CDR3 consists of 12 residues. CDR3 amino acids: CASLGLAGEQFF. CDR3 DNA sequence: TGTGCCAGCTTAGGACTAGCTGGTGAGCAGTTCTTC.

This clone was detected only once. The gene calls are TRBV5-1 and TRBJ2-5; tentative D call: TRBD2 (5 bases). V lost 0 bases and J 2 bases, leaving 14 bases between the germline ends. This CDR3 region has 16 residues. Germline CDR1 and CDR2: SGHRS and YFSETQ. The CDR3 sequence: CASSLAGEGLQETQYF. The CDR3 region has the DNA TGCGCCAGCAGCTTGGCAGGTGAGGGCCTACAAGAGACCCAGTACTTC.

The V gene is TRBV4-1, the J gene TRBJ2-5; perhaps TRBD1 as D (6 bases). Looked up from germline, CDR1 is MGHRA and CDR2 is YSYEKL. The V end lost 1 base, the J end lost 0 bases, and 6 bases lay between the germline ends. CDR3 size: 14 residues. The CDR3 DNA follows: TGCGCCAGCAGCCAAGCAGGGGACCAAGAGACCCAGTACTTC. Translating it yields CASSQAGDQETQYF.

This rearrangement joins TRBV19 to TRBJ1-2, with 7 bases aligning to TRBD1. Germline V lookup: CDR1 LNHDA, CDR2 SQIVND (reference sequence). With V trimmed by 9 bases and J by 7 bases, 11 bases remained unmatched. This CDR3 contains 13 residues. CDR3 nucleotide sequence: TGTGCCAGCCAAAAGGGACAGAGGGGTGGCTACACCTTC. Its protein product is CASQKGQRGGYTF.

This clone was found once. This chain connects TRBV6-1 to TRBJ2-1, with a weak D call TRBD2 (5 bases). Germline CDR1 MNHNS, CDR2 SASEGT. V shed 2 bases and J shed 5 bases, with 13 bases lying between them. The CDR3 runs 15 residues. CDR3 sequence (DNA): TGTGCCAGCAGTGAAAGTCTAGCTGGTCACAATGAGCAGTTCTTC. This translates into CASSESLAGHNEQFF.

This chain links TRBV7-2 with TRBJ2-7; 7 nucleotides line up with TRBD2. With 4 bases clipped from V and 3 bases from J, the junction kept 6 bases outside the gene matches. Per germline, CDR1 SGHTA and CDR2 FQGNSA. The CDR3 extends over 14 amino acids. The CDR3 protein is CASSSGAGIYEQYF. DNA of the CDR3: TGTGCCAGCAGCTCAGGAGCGGGGATCTACGAGCAGTACTTC.

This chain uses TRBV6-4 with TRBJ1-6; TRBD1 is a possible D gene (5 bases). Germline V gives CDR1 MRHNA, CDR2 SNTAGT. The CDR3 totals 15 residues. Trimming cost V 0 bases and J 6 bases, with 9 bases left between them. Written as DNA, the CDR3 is TGTGCCAGCAGTGACTCGAGACAGATTAATTCACCCCTCCACTTT. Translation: CASSDSRQINSPLHF.

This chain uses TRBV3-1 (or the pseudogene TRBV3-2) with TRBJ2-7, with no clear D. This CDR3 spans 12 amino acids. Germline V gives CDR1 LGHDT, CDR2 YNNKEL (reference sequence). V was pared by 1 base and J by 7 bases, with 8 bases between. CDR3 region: CASSQVAREQYF. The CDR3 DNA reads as TGTGCCAGCAGCCAAGTGGCGAGGGAGCAGTACTTC.

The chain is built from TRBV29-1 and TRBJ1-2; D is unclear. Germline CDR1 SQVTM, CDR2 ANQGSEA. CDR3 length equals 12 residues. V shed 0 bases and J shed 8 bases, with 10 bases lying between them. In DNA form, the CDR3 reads TGCAGCGTTGAAGATCCTTCGGAGGGCTACACCTTC. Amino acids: CSVEDPSEGYTF.

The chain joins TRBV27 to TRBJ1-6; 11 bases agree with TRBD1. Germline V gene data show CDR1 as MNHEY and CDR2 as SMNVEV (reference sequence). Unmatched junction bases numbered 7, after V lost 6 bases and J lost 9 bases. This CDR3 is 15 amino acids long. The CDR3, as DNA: TGTGCCAGCAGCCTGGCCGGGACAGGGGGTTCACCCCTCCACTTT. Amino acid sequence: CASSLAGTGGSPLHF.

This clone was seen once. Written as DNA, the CDR3 is TGTGCCAGCAGCGTAGCGGGGGGGCCGGCGAGTGAGCAGTTCTTC. Protein: CASSVAGGPASEQFF. The chain employs TRBV2 and TRBJ2-1, with 11 bases fitting TRBD2. The CDR3 extends over 15 amino acids. Germline V gene sequence: CDR1 SNHLY, CDR2 FYNNEI. The V and J ends lost 6 bases and 9 bases, in that order; junction bases with no gene match: 10.

The CDR3 loop is CASSLPRRGASYNSPLHF. CDR3 DNA: TGTGCCAGCAGCTTACCCCGCAGGGGAGCGTCCTATAATTCACCCCTCCACTTT. V and J are TRBV13 and TRBJ1-6; weak D call: TRBD1 (6 bases). CDR1 and CDR2 from the germline V gene are PRHDT and FYEKMQ (reference sequence). The CDR3 loop spans 18 amino acids. V was pared by 2 bases and J by 1 base, with 15 bases between.

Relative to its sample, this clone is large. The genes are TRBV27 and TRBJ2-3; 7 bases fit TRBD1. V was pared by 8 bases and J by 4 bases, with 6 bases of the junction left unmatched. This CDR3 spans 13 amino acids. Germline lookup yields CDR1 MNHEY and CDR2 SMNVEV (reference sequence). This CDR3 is CASQGGASDTQYF. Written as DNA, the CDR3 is TGTGCCAGCCAAGGGGGCGCGTCAGATACGCAGTATTTT.

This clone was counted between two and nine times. CDR3 protein: CASSRGGATNEKLFF. CDR3 nucleotide sequence: TGTGCCAGCAGTAGGGGTGGGGCAACTAATGAAAAACTGTTTTTT. The V call is TRBV28, the J call TRBJ1-4; possibly TRBD1 for D (5 bases). Germline-derived CDR1 and CDR2 are MDHEN and SYDVKM. This CDR3 has 15 residues. V was clipped by 5 bases and J by 0 bases, with 10 bases between them.

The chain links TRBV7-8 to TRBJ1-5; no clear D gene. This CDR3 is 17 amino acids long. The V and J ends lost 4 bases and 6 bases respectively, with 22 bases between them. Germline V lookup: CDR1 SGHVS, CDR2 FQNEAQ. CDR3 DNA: TGTGCCAGCAGCTCCATCTTGACCAGGCACGAGGGTCAGCCCCAGCATTTT. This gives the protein CASSSILTRHEGQPQHF. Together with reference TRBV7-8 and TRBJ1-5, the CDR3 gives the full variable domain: GAGVSQSPRYKVAKRGQDVALRCDPISGHVSLFWYQQALGQGPEFLTYFQNEAQLDKSGLPSDRFFAERPEGSVSTLKIQRTQQEDSAVYLCASSSILTRHEGQPQHFGDGTRLSIL.

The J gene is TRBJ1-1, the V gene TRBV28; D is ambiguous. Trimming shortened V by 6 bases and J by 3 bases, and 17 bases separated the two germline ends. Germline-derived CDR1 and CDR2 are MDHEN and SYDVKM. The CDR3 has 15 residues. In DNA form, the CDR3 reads TGTGCCAGCAGCGATCCCCCCCGGCGGGACACTGAAGCTTTCTTT. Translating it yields CASSDPPRRDTEAFF.

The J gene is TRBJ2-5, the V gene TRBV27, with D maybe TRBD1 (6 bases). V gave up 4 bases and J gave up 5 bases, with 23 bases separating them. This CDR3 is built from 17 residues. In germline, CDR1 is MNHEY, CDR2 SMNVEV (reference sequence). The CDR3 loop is CASSSTLQGPGWETQYF. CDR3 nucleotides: TGTGCCAGCAGTTCCACCCTTCAGGGGCCCGGCTGGGAGACCCAGTACTTC.

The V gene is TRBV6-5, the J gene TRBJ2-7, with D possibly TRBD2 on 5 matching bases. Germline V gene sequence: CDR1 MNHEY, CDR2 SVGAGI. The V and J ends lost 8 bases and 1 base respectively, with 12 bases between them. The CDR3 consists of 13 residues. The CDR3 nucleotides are TGTGCCAGCTCTGGACCGGGATCCTACGAGCAGTACTTC. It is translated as CASSGPGSYEQYF.

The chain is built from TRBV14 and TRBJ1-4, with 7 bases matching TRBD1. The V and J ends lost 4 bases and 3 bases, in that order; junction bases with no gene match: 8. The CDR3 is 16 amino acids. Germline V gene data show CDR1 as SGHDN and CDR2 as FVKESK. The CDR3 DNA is TGTGCCAGCAGCCTTAACGCGGGACAGCCTAATGAAAAACTGTTTTTT. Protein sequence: CASSLNAGQPNEKLFF.

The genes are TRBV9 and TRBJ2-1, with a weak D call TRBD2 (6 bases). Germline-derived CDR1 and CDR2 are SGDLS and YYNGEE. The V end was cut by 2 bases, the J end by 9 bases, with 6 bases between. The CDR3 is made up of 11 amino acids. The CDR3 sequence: CASSVGGEQFF. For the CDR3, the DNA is TGTGCCAGCAGCGTCGGGGGTGAGCAGTTCTTC.